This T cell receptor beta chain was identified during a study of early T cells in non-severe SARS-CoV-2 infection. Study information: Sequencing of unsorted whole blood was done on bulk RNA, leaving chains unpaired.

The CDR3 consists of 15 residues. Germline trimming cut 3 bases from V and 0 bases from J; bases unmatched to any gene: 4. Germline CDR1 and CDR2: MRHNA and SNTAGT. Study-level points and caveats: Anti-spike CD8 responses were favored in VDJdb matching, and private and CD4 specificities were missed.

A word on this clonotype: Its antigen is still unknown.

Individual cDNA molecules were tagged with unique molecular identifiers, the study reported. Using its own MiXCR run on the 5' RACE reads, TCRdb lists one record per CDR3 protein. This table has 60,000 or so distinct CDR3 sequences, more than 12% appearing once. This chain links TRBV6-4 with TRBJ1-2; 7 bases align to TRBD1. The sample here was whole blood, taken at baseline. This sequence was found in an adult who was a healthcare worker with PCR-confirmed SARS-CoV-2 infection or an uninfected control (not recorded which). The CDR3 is CASSEQGTANYGYTF. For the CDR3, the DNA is TGTGCCAGCAGTGAACAGGGGACGGCTAACTATGGCTACACCTTC.